Listed here are 24 T cell receptor beta chains from one sample, sequenced in a study of T-cell reconstitution after alpha-beta-depleted transplantation in children. Library preparation (for TCRbeta) was performed with unique molecular identifiers. TCRdb processed the PCR reads anew with MiXCR; each CDR3 protein has one entry. The sample contains approximately 200,000 distinct CDR3 sequences, roughly 6% of which appear only once. The sequenced sample was PBMCs, obtained before TCRalphabeta/CD19-depleted stem cell transplant. The origin of the receptors is a girl in the first two years of life with combined immunodeficiency, due to receive a stem cell transplant.

The table lists this clonotype with many counts. The chain links TRBV12-3 or TRBV12-4 to TRBJ2-2; D uncertain. There are 13 residues in the CDR3. Trimming left V 6 bases short and J 5 bases short, with 10 bases between. The CDR3 DNA is TGTGCCAGCAGCCCAAGGATGACCGGGGAGCTGTTTTTT. Translating it yields CASSPRMTGELFF.

This clonotype was counted at least ten times. The chain recombines TRBV9 with TRBJ2-1; 8 nucleotides align to TRBD2. Germline V gene data show CDR1 as SGDLS and CDR2 as YYNGEE. This CDR3 has 15 amino acids. V dropped 2 bases and J dropped 3; count of bases not matched to a gene: 4. In DNA form, the CDR3 reads TGTGCCAGCAGCGTCACTAGCGGTCTCTACAATGAGCAGTTCTTC. This encodes CASSVTSGLYNEQFF.

The table lists this clonotype with many counts. V usage is TRBV20-1 and J usage is TRBJ2-2; the D gene is possibly TRBD1 (5 bases). The germline V and J ends were trimmed by 2 bases and 4 bases, with 14 bases remaining between them. The germline V gene encodes CDR1 DFQATT and CDR2 SNEGSKA (reference sequence). CDR3 size: 15 residues. The CDR3 DNA follows: TGCAGTGCTAGATATTCCAGGGTCGGCACCGGGGAGCTGTTTTTT. This encodes CSARYSRVGTGELFF.

This clonotype occurred many times. The chain recombines TRBV28 with TRBJ2-6, with 7 bases fitting TRBD1. CDR1 MDHEN and CDR2 SYDVKM come from the germline V gene. The length of the CDR3 is 19 residues. Germline trimming cut 5 bases from V and 0 bases from J; bases unmatched to any gene: 13. In nucleotides, the CDR3 is TGTGCCAGCAGTCCACTGACAGGGTTAATCCCCTCTGGGGCCAACGTCCTGACTTTC. Encoded protein: CASSPLTGLIPSGANVLTF. Looking up the rest from reference TRBV28 and TRBJ2-6 gives the full variable domain: DVKVTQSSRYLVKRTGEKVFLECVQDMDHENMFWYRQDPGLGLRLIYFSYDVKMKEKGDIPEGYSVSREKKERFSLILESASTNQTSMYLCASSPLTGLIPSGANVLTFGAGSRLTVL.

There are many counts of this clonotype. This rearrangement joins TRBV6-5 to TRBJ2-1; D is ambiguous. V lost 2 bases to trimming and J lost 7 bases, with 12 bases between them. This CDR3 comprises 14 residues. Germline loops: CDR1 MNHEY, CDR2 SVGAGI. The CDR3 sequence is CASSYAGRSNEQFF. CDR3 nucleotide sequence: TGTGCCAGCAGTTACGCCGGCAGGTCTAATGAGCAGTTCTTC.

This clonotype was seen many times. The V call is TRBV9, the J call TRBJ1-2, with D tentatively TRBD1 (6 bases). The CDR3 has 13 amino acids. V was shortened by 3 bases and J by 7 bases, with 13 bases between the two germline ends. CDR1 is SGDLS, CDR2 YYNGEE, per germline. The CDR3 region is CASSAPQGGGYTF. In DNA, the CDR3 is TGTGCCAGCAGCGCCCCACAGGGTGGTGGCTACACCTTC.

This clonotype was counted ten times or more. The V and J genes are TRBV7-9 and TRBJ1-1; D is undetermined. CDR1 and CDR2 from the germline V gene are SEHNR and FQNEAQ (reference sequence). The germline V and J ends were trimmed by 6 bases and 9 bases, with 17 bases remaining between them. The CDR3 is 13 residues long. The CDR3 region is CASRPMRAVKAFF. The CDR3 region has the DNA TGTGCCAGCAGACCCATGCGAGCAGTTAAAGCTTTCTTT.

This clonotype was found a few times. The J gene is TRBJ1-5, the V gene TRBV16; TRBD1 aligns across 8 bases. Germline V lookup: CDR1 KGHSY, CDR2 FQNENV. With V trimmed by 3 bases and J by 2 bases, 3 bases remained unmatched. This CDR3 spans 15 amino acids. The CDR3, as DNA: TGTGCCAGCAGCCACAGGGGGCTCGGCAATCAGCCCCAGCATTTT. Its translation is CASSHRGLGNQPQHF.

This clonotype was counted ten times or more. The gene calls are TRBV15 and TRBJ2-2; perhaps TRBD2 as D (6 bases). V was clipped by 3 bases and J by 5 bases, with 13 bases between them. Germline loops: CDR1 LNHNV, CDR2 YYDKDF (reference sequence). This CDR3 is 15 amino acids long. CDR3 DNA sequence: TGTGCCACCAGCAGCTGGGACTCACCAACCGGGGAGCTGTTTTTT. As protein: CATSSWDSPTGELFF.

This clonotype was picked up many times. This rearrangement joins TRBV12-3 or TRBV12-4 to TRBJ2-3; 8 nucleotides align to TRBD2. The J segment lost 0 bases and the V segment lost 7 bases, leaving 6 bases of the junction unmatched. The CDR3 spans 15 residues. The CDR3 nucleotides read TGTGCCAGCACCCCCCCTAGCGGGAGCACAGATACGCAGTATTTT. Encoded protein: CASTPPSGSTDTQYF.

This clonotype was seen ten or more times. V usage is TRBV20-1 and J usage is TRBJ2-3; D is possibly TRBD1 (6 bases). V was clipped by 0 bases and J by 4 bases, with 17 bases between them. The germline V gene encodes CDR1 DFQATT and CDR2 SNEGSKA (reference sequence). This CDR3 comprises 16 residues. DNA of the CDR3: TGCAGTGCTAGAGATTTCACTCTGACAGGTGCAGATACGCAGTATTTT. Encoded protein: CSARDFTLTGADTQYF.

This clonotype was recorded many times. V and J are TRBV20-1 and TRBJ2-3; 7 nucleotides align to TRBD2. The V gene's germline CDR1 is DFQATT and CDR2 SNEGSKA (reference sequence). V was pared by 0 bases and J by 4 bases, with 10 bases of the junction left unmatched. The CDR3 runs 16 residues. The CDR3 reads CSARDRRDYASDTQYF. CDR3 DNA: TGCAGTGCTAGAGATAGACGGGACTATGCCTCAGATACGCAGTATTTT.

This clonotype was counted many times. The rearrangement links TRBV6-1 to TRBJ2-5; 9 bases are shared with TRBD1. The length of the CDR3 is 16 residues. Unmatched junction bases numbered 7, after V lost 0 bases and J lost 5 bases. Germline CDR1 is MNHNS and CDR2 is SASEGT. CDR3 protein: CASSEAWTGERETQYF. The DNA for the CDR3 is TGTGCCAGCAGTGAAGCTTGGACAGGGGAGAGGGAGACCCAGTACTTC.

This clonotype appeared many times. V is TRBV24-1 and J is TRBJ2-4; either TRBD1 or TRBD2 may supply D (6 bases each). Germline V gene sequence: CDR1 KGHDR, CDR2 SFDVKD. Trimming left V 3 bases short and J 4 bases short, with 12 bases between. This CDR3 is built from 15 residues. Here the CDR3 reads CATSDAGTRKNIQYF. CDR3 nucleotide sequence: TGTGCCACCAGTGATGCGGGGACACGTAAAAACATTCAGTACTTC.

This clonotype was counted ten times or more. The rearrangement links TRBV9 to TRBJ2-1, with 7 bases fitting TRBD2. Germline loops: CDR1 SGDLS, CDR2 YYNGEE. The trim removed 0 bases at V and 6 bases at J, leaving 15 bases unmatched. The CDR3 extends over 18 amino acids. The CDR3 spells CASSVEAETGRGGNEQFF. CDR3 DNA: TGTGCCAGCAGCGTAGAGGCCGAAACAGGCCGCGGGGGCAATGAGCAGTTCTTC.

This clonotype appeared many times. CDR3 sequence (DNA): TGTGCCAGCAGCTTTGTCCGCAATGAGCAGTTCTTC. Its translation: CASSFVRNEQFF. The chain uses TRBV5-6 and TRBJ2-1, with unresolved D. Trimming cost V 2 bases and J 6 bases, with 6 bases left between them. This CDR3 is built from 12 residues. Germline lookup yields CDR1 SGHDT and CDR2 YYEEEE.

This clonotype was found many times. The CDR3 DNA reads as TGCAGTGCTTCGGGACTAGGGCTGACCGGGGAGCTGTTTTTT. Translating it yields CSASGLGLTGELFF. This chain joins TRBV20-1 and TRBJ2-2; 8 bases map to TRBD2. Germline loops: CDR1 DFQATT, CDR2 SNEGSKA (reference sequence). There are 14 residues in the CDR3. V was clipped by 5 bases and J by 5 bases; unmatched bases: 7.

There are many counts of this clonotype. This chain connects TRBV4-2 to TRBJ2-1, with D perhaps TRBD2 (6 bases). The V end lost 0 bases, the J end lost 3 bases, and 12 bases lay between the germline ends. The CDR3 extends over 16 amino acids. The V gene's germline CDR1 is LGHNA and CDR2 YNFKEQ. The CDR3 region has the DNA TGTGCCAGCAGCCAAGAATTTACGCGGGGCTACAATGAGCAGTTCTTC. Its translation: CASSQEFTRGYNEQFF.

This clonotype came up many times. The V and J genes are TRBV20-1 and TRBJ2-2; 10 nucleotides match TRBD2. V shed 6 bases, J shed 6 bases, and the junction held 10 bases outside the gene matches. The CDR3 extends over 15 amino acids. Germline CDR1 DFQATT, CDR2 SNEGSKA (reference sequence). The CDR3 sequence is CSAVPGLARSGELFF. The CDR3 DNA follows: TGCAGTGCAGTTCCGGGACTAGCGCGTTCCGGGGAGCTGTTTTTT.

This clonotype appeared many times. The chain recombines TRBV5-1 with TRBJ1-6, with 7 bases matching TRBD1. Germline V gene sequence: CDR1 SGHRS, CDR2 YFSETQ. The CDR3 loop spans 13 amino acids. Trimming at V came to 7 bases and at J to 5 bases, leaving 3 bases not matched to a gene. CDR3 sequence: CASSGTDNSPLHF. In DNA form, the CDR3 reads TGCGCCAGCTCCGGGACAGATAATTCACCCCTCCACTTT.

This clonotype was picked up many times. V and J are TRBV10-3 and TRBJ2-5; weak D call: TRBD1 (6 bases). The CDR3 sequence is 15 residues long. Germline values: CDR1 ENHRY, CDR2 SYGVKD. V lost 3 bases to trimming and J lost 1 base, with 12 bases between them. The CDR3 coding sequence is TGTGCCATCAGTGACCCGGGACACCTCCAAGAGACCCAGTACTTC. As protein: CAISDPGHLQETQYF.

Ten or more counts support this clonotype. The rearrangement links TRBV28 to TRBJ2-1, with D perhaps matching TRBD1 or TRBD2 (6 bases each). Germline V gene data show CDR1 as MDHEN and CDR2 as SYDVKM. V lost 1 base to trimming and J lost 7 bases, with 23 bases between them. The CDR3 covers 18 residues. DNA for the CDR3: TGTGCCAGCAGTTTATTTTTGGGGGGCTCGGCTATAGATAATGAGCAGTTCTTC. Translated: CASSLFLGGSAIDNEQFF.

The table lists this clonotype with many counts. V usage is TRBV29-1 and J usage is TRBJ1-2; TRBD1 matches at 7 bases. In germline, CDR1 is SQVTM, CDR2 ANQGSEA. The CDR3 is made up of 13 amino acids. Trimming removed 7 bases from V and 3 bases from J; junction bases left unmatched: 8. The CDR3 spells CSARYRGDYGYTF. In nucleotides, the CDR3 is TGCAGCGCACGTTACAGGGGAGACTATGGCTACACCTTC.

This clonotype was seen a few times. The chain joins TRBV4-3 to TRBJ2-7, with 9 bases lining up with TRBD2. Trimming cost V 3 bases and J 3 bases; bases outside gene matches: 9. The CDR3 runs to 16 residues. In germline, CDR1 is LGHNA, CDR2 YSLEER. The CDR3 nucleotides are TGCGCCAGCAGCCAGTCTCTCAGCGGGGGGTACTACGAGCAGTACTTC. It translates to CASSQSLSGGYYEQYF.